This TCR beta chain was identified in a study of CD8+ T cells in alopecia areata. At the level of the study: Dosing with tofacitinib proceeded for 6 to 18 months, followed by 6 months off drug. Study results and limitations: Patients shared TCRs less clearly than mice did, possibly for HLA-related reasons. Affected scalp, especially in alopecia totalis/universalis, had a higher clonality than normal scalp did.

The authors extracted RNA and reverse transcribed it into cDNA as the sequencing template. TCRdb keeps only in-frame clones here, not all; method: immunoSEQ multiplex PCR. This repertoire shows some 150,000 clones, approximately 65% found once; its top ten account for approximately 10%. The germline V gene encodes CDR1 SGDLS and CDR2 YYNGEE. The CDR3 length is 15 residues. The germline V and J ends were trimmed by 0 bases and 2 bases, with 9 bases remaining between them. Separation by sorting yielded CD4+ and CD8+ T cells from PBMCs. As to this clone: The target antigen is unknown.

This chain connects TRBV9 to TRBJ2-1; tentative D call: TRBD1 (5 bases). The origin of this receptor is a human donor with alopecia areata. The material was CD8+ T cells sorted from blood, obtained at week 0. CDR3 in DNA: TGTGCCAGCAGCGTAGTCCCAGGGACCTACAATGAGCAGTTCTTC. This sequence encodes CASSVVPGTYNEQFF.